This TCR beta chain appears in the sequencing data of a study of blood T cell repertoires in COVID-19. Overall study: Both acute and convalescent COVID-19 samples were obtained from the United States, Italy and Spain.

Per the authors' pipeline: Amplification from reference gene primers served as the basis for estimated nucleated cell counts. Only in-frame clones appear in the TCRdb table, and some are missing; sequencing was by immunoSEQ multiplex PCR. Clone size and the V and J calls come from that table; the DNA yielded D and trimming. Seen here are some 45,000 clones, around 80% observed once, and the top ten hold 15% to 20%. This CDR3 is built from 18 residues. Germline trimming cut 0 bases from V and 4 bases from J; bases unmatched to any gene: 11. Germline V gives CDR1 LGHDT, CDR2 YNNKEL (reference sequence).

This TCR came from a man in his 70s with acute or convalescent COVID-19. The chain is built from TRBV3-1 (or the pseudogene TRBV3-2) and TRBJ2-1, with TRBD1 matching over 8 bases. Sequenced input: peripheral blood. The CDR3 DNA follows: TGTGCCAGCAGCCAAGAGCCAGGGGGCCTAGTACTTTACAATGAGCAGTTCTTC. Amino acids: CASSQEPGGLVLYNEQFF.